The rows below give T cell receptor beta chains drawn from one sample of a study of shared clonotypes between healthy human individuals. This table comes from immunoSEQ multiplex PCR, and its TCRdb copy is limited to in-frame clones, with some not included. The sample includes around 1.9 million clones, about 92% of them seen just once. Sequenced input: naive CD8+ T cells from PBMCs. The receptors here all came from a man between 18 and 29 years old in good health. Some clones in this sample may be carry-over from other donors' samples. CDR3s include the opening cysteine and the closing phenylalanine or tryptophan. Each record gives: D gene, clone size, CDR3 length, J gene, V gene, CDR3 protein, CDR3 DNA. A D gene is named only where the DNA matches it firmly. Rows may omit the clone size; those that give it use once, few, many or a size class.

>-|-|13|TRBJ2-1|TRBV7-9
CASSFGSNNEQFF
TGTGCCAGCAGCTTCGGCTCTAACAATGAGCAGTTCTTC
>-|-|14|TRBJ2-3|TRBV11-2
CASSFGGRRDTQYF
TGTGCCAGCAGCTTCGGCGGACGGAGGGATACGCAGTATTTT
>-|-|14|TRBJ2-7|TRBV11-2
CASSLAAGVYEQYF
TGTGCCAGCAGCTTAGCGGCAGGGGTCTACGAGCAGTACTTC
>-|-|15|TRBJ2-7|TRBV5-1
CASRVGLGYTYEQYF
TGCGCCAGCCGCGTCGGACTGGGTTACACCTACGAGCAGTACTTC
>TRBD1|-|15|TRBJ2-3|TRBV7-9
CASSSRDRVPDTQYF
TGTGCCAGCAGCTCCCGGGACAGGGTACCAGATACGCAGTATTTT
>TRBD1|-|13|TRBJ1-1|TRBV2
CASRDRLNTEAFF
TGTGCCAGCAGGGACAGGTTGAACACTGAAGCTTTCTTT
>TRBD1|-|15|TRBJ2-7|TRBV7-8
CASSPRRDRGQEQYF
TGTGCCAGCAGCCCCCGGAGGGACAGGGGGCAAGAGCAGTACTTC
>-|-|16|TRBJ2-5|TRBV7-9
CASSSPGGLGRETQYF
TGTGCCAGCAGCTCCCCCGGGGGGCTAGGGCGAGAGACCCAGTACTTC
>-|-|11|TRBJ2-1|TRBV5-1
CASSWGLEQFF
TGCGCCAGCAGCTGGGGGCTTGAGCAGTTCTTC
>-|-|16|TRBJ1-4|TRBV9
CASSDPTVSTNEKLFF
TGTGCCAGCAGCGATCCGACAGTCTCAACTAATGAAAAACTGTTTTTT
>-|once|14|TRBJ1-5|TRBV4-1
CASSQQNSNQPQHF
TGCGCCAGCAGCCAACAGAATAGCAATCAGCCCCAGCATTTT
>-|-|14|TRBJ2-1|TRBV7-6
CASSLPGAGAEQFF
TGTGCCAGCAGCTTACCGGGAGCTGGGGCTGAGCAGTTCTTC
>TRBD2|-|15|TRBJ2-3|TRBV7-2
CASSFSGSGGDTQYF
TGTGCCAGCAGTTTTAGCGGGAGTGGGGGAGATACGCAGTATTTT
>TRBD2|-|13|TRBJ2-7|TRBV28
CASSLVLLAGQYF
TGTGCCAGCAGTTTAGTCCTACTAGCGGGGCAGTACTTC
>-|-|13|TRBJ1-5|TRBV27
CASRVNSNQPQHF
TGTGCCAGCAGGGTTAATAGCAATCAGCCCCAGCATTTT
>-|-|14|TRBJ2-3|TRBV13
CASSGEDLTDTQYF
TGTGCCAGCAGCGGGGAGGACCTCACAGATACGCAGTATTTT
>TRBD1|-|16|TRBJ1-1|TRBV12-5
CASGFNPGQGNTEAFF
TGTGCTAGTGGTTTCAACCCGGGACAGGGGAACACTGAAGCTTTCTTT
>-|-|18|TRBJ2-7|TRBV4-1
CASSQVRGSRGPTYEQYF
TGCGCCAGCAGCCAAGTGCGGGGATCGAGGGGGCCTACCTACGAGCAGTACTTC
>TRBD1|-|16|TRBJ2-3|TRBV10-3
CAISDRGGTSTDTQYF
TGTGCCATCAGCGACAGGGGGGGTACCAGCACAGATACGCAGTATTTT
>-|few|17|TRBJ2-2|TRBV7-6
CASTPQNKDRNTGELFF
TGTGCCAGCACCCCACAGAACAAGGATCGGAACACCGGGGAGCTGTTTTTT
>TRBD2|-|18|TRBJ2-2|TRBV9
CASSVAPRLAVNTGELFF
TGTGCCAGCAGCGTAGCTCCCCGACTAGCGGTTAACACCGGGGAGCTGTTTTTT
>-|once|16|TRBJ1-2|TRBV19
CASSVFTGKANYGYTF
TGTGCCAGTAGCGTATTCACAGGGAAAGCTAACTATGGCTACACCTTC
>-|-|14|TRBJ1-1|TRBV28
CASSFRGMNTEAFF
TGTGCCAGCAGCTTCAGGGGCATGAACACTGAAGCTTTCTTT
>-|-|15|TRBJ2-5|TRBV28
CASSSPRRMQETQYF
TGTGCCAGCAGTTCGCCACGACGGATGCAAGAGACCCAGTACTTC
>-|-|13|TRBJ2-1|TRBV2
CASSEREDNEQFF
TGTGCCAGCAGTGAGCGGGAAGACAATGAGCAGTTCTTC
>-|-|13|TRBJ2-1|TRBV7-9
CASSPRLDNEQFF
TGTGCCAGCAGTCCCCGGCTGGACAATGAGCAGTTCTTC
>-|once|13|TRBJ2-7|TRBV28
CASSVRGIYEQYF
TGTGCCAGCAGCGTAAGGGGAATCTACGAGCAGTACTTC
>TRBD1|-|16|TRBJ1-1|TRBV7-9
CASSSRTGTMNTEAFF
TGTGCCAGCAGCTCGCGGACAGGGACGATGAACACTGAAGCTTTCTTT
>-|-|11|TRBJ2-2|TRBV5-1
CASMNTGELFF
TGCGCCAGCATGAACACCGGGGAGCTGTTTTTT
>TRBD1|-|17|TRBJ1-2|TRBV5-1
CASSLAGTGGRNYGYTF
TGCGCCAGCAGCTTGGCCGGGACAGGGGGCCGTAACTATGGCTACACCTTC
>-|-|13|TRBJ2-5|TRBV6-5
CASFRRPEETQYF
TGTGCCAGCTTTAGACGGCCGGAAGAGACCCAGTACTTC
>-|-|14|TRBJ2-5|TRBV14
CASSQVEGLETQYF
TGTGCCAGCAGCCAAGTTGAGGGGCTGGAGACCCAGTACTTC
>TRBD2|-|16|TRBJ2-3|TRBV7-9
CASSLSLGRSSYTQYF
TGTGCCAGCAGCTTAAGCCTCGGGAGGTCATCTTATACGCAGTATTTT
>-|-|14|TRBJ1-3|TRBV5-1
CASSSSYSGNTIYF
TGCGCCAGCAGCTCAAGCTACTCTGGAAACACCATATATTTT
>-|-|16|TRBJ1-5|TRBV27
CASSLMGGYSNQPQHF
TGTGCCAGCAGTTTAATGGGGGGCTATAGCAATCAGCCCCAGCATTTT
>TRBD1|-|14|TRBJ2-7|TRBV4-1
CASSLRDRGYEQYF
TGCGCCAGCAGCCTCCGGGACAGGGGTTACGAGCAGTACTTC
>-|-|13|TRBJ2-7|TRBV14
CASSPGHIYEQYF
TGTGCCAGCAGCCCAGGACACATCTACGAGCAGTACTTC
>-|-|14|TRBJ1-2|TRBV29-1
CSARAEKANYGYTF
TGCAGCGCCCGGGCAGAGAAAGCCAACTATGGCTACACCTTC
>TRBD1|-|16|TRBJ1-2|TRBV28
CASSSITGGDNYGYTF
TGTGCCAGCAGTTCTATTACAGGGGGCGATAACTATGGCTACACCTTC
>-|-|12|TRBJ2-5|TRBV19
CASSGVKETQYF
TGTGCCAGTAGCGGCGTCAAAGAGACCCAGTACTTC
>-|-|13|TRBJ1-5|TRBV5-6
CASSQGGDQPQHF
TGTGCCAGCAGCCAAGGTGGGGATCAGCCCCAGCATTTT
>-|-|14|TRBJ2-7|TRBV21-1
CASSTLGSNYEQYF
TGTGCCAGCAGCACATTGGGATCGAACTACGAGCAGTACTTC
>-|-|13|TRBJ2-7|TRBV5-1
CASSFTGIYEQYF
TGCGCCAGCAGCTTTACGGGAATCTACGAGCAGTACTTC
>-|-|12|TRBJ1-2|TRBV6-1
CASSGTVYGYTF
TGTGCCAGCAGTGGGACAGTCTATGGCTACACCTTC
>-|-|16|TRBJ2-5|TRBV9
CASSQLGDSRGETQYF
TGTGCCAGCAGCCAACTGGGGGACTCCCGGGGGGAGACCCAGTACTTC
>-|-|15|TRBJ2-5|TRBV15
CATSRDGLDGETQYF
TGTGCCACCAGCAGGGACGGACTGGATGGAGAGACCCAGTACTTC
>-|-|13|TRBJ1-1|TRBV9
CASSTWGNTEAFF
TGTGCCAGCAGCACCTGGGGGAACACTGAAGCTTTCTTT
>-|-|12|TRBJ1-1|TRBV7-8
CASSWGDTEAFF
TGTGCCAGCAGCTGGGGGGACACTGAAGCTTTCTTT
>-|-|16|TRBJ1-2|TRBV7-8
CASSLGGDVSELHYTF
TGTGCCAGCAGCTTAGGAGGGGACGTATCGGAACTCCACTACACCTTC
>-|-|14|TRBJ2-2|TRBV28
CASSTKSYTGELFF
TGTGCCAGCAGTACGAAGAGCTACACCGGGGAGCTGTTTTTT
>TRBD2|-|16|TRBJ2-2|TRBV5-4
CASSFIAGGRPGELFF
TGTGCCAGCAGCTTTATAGCGGGAGGGCGGCCCGGGGAGCTGTTTTTT
>TRBD2|-|18|TRBJ2-1|TRBV4-3
CASRLTASGRAQGDEQFF
TGCGCCAGCAGACTAACCGCTAGCGGGAGGGCCCAAGGGGATGAGCAGTTCTTC
>TRBD1|-|13|TRBJ1-1|TRBV19
CASRDRGATEAFF
TGTGCCAGTAGAGACAGGGGTGCCACTGAAGCTTTCTTT
>-|-|13|TRBJ1-1|TRBV28
CASTLGSLPEAFF
TGTGCCAGCACCCTAGGGTCTCTCCCTGAAGCTTTCTTT
>-|-|13|TRBJ2-1|TRBV10-3
CAIRVAPENEQFF
TGTGCCATCAGAGTGGCCCCGGAGAATGAGCAGTTCTTC
>-|-|16|TRBJ2-7|TRBV28
CASTLEGRTESYEQYF
TGTGCCAGCACCTTGGAGGGACGGACGGAGAGCTACGAGCAGTACTTC
>-|-|13|TRBJ2-7|TRBV5-4
CASSLERSYEQYF
TGTGCCAGCAGCTTGGAGCGTTCCTACGAGCAGTACTTC